One sample yielded the 15 T cell receptor beta chains listed below, sequenced in a study of molecular identifiers for immune sequencing clone quantification (dated by TCRdb to between 2017 and 2018). Libraries were prepared through PCR. The sequencer was an Illumina HiSeq 4000. Using fastp at Q25 and MiXCR, TCRdb reprocessed the public reads and kept productive beta chains. For every CDR3 protein sequence, its rows merge into one entry that carries the most common genes and DNA. Here the sample has around 40,000 distinct CDR3 sequences; 19% occur a single time. The ten largest account for more than 0.9% of the sample. The sample was naive CD8+ T cells from blood, with Jurkat cell RNA spiked in. The sample's cell subset or site label, decoded: FACS-sorted CD8+CD4-CCR7+CD45RA+ naive T cells. These receptors all stem from a human donor in good health. Some libraries in this study had Jurkat cell RNA spiked in.

At least ten counts were recorded for this clonotype. This CDR3 is CASSSLELGPSYEQYF. In nucleotides, the CDR3 is TGCGCCAGCAGCTCCCTAGAACTGGGCCCGTCCTACGAGCAGTACTTC. This rearrangement joins TRBV5-1 to TRBJ2-7; no clear D gene. The CDR3 totals 16 residues. Germline V gene data show CDR1 as SGHRS and CDR2 as YFSETQ. Trimming pared 3 bases from V and 1 base from J, leaving 17 bases between.

Many counts were recorded for this clonotype. The chain combines TRBV14 with TRBJ2-2; D not certain. V shed 3 bases and J shed 3 bases, with 8 bases lying between them. This CDR3 contains 14 residues. Germline V gives CDR1 SGHDN, CDR2 FVKESK. CDR3 DNA: TGTGCCAGCAGCCACAACCCTTACACCGGGGAGCTGTTTTTT. This sequence encodes CASSHNPYTGELFF.

V is TRBV11-2 and J is TRBJ2-7, with a tentative D call TRBD1 (6 bases). The CDR3 sequence is 16 residues long. Germline V gives CDR1 SGHAT, CDR2 FQNNGV. V was pared by 2 bases and J by 2 bases, with 16 bases between. The CDR3 spells CASSLSVGRGAYEQYF. CDR3 DNA: TGTGCCAGCAGCTTAAGCGTTGGCAGGGGAGCCTACGAGCAGTACTTC.

The CDR3 is CASSLEGLGGGGGETQYF. CDR3 nucleotide sequence: TGTGCCAGCAGTTTAGAAGGACTGGGCGGGGGAGGTGGGGAGACCCAGTACTTC. V is TRBV12-3 or TRBV12-4 and J is TRBJ2-5; 7 nucleotides agree with TRBD2. The CDR3 is made up of 18 amino acids. V trimming: 1 base; J trimming: 5 bases; junction bases outside the gene matches: 16.

This clonotype was found many times. V usage is TRBV2 and J usage is TRBJ2-7; no definite D call. The germline V and J ends were trimmed by 3 bases and 0 bases, with 3 bases remaining between them. The CDR3 sequence is 12 residues long. Germline loops: CDR1 SNHLY, CDR2 FYNNEI. CDR3 amino acids: CASSDGSYEQYF. The CDR3 DNA follows: TGTGCCAGCAGTGACGGCTCCTACGAGCAGTACTTC.

The genes are TRBV7-6 and TRBJ2-5; TRBD1 agrees at 10 bases. The CDR3 has 14 residues. Unmatched junction bases numbered 4, after V lost 5 bases and J lost 4 bases. Germline V gives CDR1 SGHVS, CDR2 FNYEAQ. As DNA, the CDR3 is TGTGCCAGCAGCCGACAGGGGGCAGGAGAGACCCAGTACTTC. This sequence encodes CASSRQGAGETQYF.

This clonotype came up many times. The J gene is TRBJ2-3, the V gene TRBV7-6; D might be TRBD2 (6 bases). CDR3 size: 15 residues. The germline CDR1 and CDR2 sequences are SGHVS and FNYEAQ. The V gene lost 1 base and the J gene lost 2 bases, with 10 bases spanning the gap. In nucleotides, the CDR3 is TGTGCCAGCAGCTTAGGTTGGGGGGACACAGATACGCAGTATTTT. It codes for CASSLGWGDTDTQYF.

In this sample, this clonotype turned up many times. The chain is built from TRBV7-8 and TRBJ2-1; 9 bases line up with TRBD2. This CDR3 is built from 17 residues. V lost 1 base and J lost 7; bases outside the gene matches: 11. Germline V gene data show CDR1 as SGHVS and CDR2 as FQNEAQ. CDR3 sequence: CASSLDREGRGGNEQFF. CDR3 DNA: TGTGCCAGCAGCTTAGATCGTGAAGGGCGGGGGGGGAATGAGCAGTTCTTC. Full variable domain (remainder filled in from reference TRBV7-8 and TRBJ2-1): GAGVSQSPRYKVAKRGQDVALRCDPISGHVSLFWYQQALGQGPEFLTYFQNEAQLDKSGLPSDRFFAERPEGSVSTLKIQRTQQEDSAVYLCASSLDREGRGGNEQFFGPGTRLTVL.

In its sample, this clonotype was seen many times. The chain uses TRBV5-1 and TRBJ2-1, with unresolved D. CDR3 size: 13 residues. The germline gives CDR1 SGHRS, CDR2 YFSETQ. Trimming cost V 2 bases and J 9 bases, with 12 bases left between them. The CDR3 region is CASSFPSLGEQFF. The CDR3 bases are TGCGCCAGCAGCTTTCCTTCCCTGGGTGAGCAGTTCTTC.

The table lists this clonotype with many counts. The V gene is TRBV28, the J gene TRBJ2-3, with unresolved D. CDR1 is MDHEN, CDR2 SYDVKM, per germline. The germline V and J ends were trimmed by 9 bases and 4 bases, with 5 bases remaining between them. This CDR3 has 10 residues. CDR3 amino acids: CASRSDTQYF. For the CDR3, the DNA is TGTGCCAGTAGATCAGATACGCAGTATTTT. Full variable domain (missing parts from reference TRBV28 and TRBJ2-3): DVKVTQSSRYLVKRTGEKVFLECVQDMDHENMFWYRQDPGLGLRLIYFSYDVKMKEKGDIPEGYSVSREKKERFSLILESASTNQTSMYLCASRSDTQYFGPGTRLTVL.

This clonotype appeared many times. This chain links TRBV30 with TRBJ1-1, with 7 bases aligning to TRBD1. This CDR3 is built from 13 residues. Germline assignment: CDR1 GTSNPN and CDR2 SVGIG (reference sequence). Germline trimming cut 2 bases from V and 3 bases from J; bases unmatched to any gene: 3. CDR3 DNA sequence: TGTGCCTGGAGTCCCAGGGGGTACACTGAAGCTTTCTTT. It yields the protein CAWSPRGYTEAFF.

This clonotype was observed at least ten times. The chain has TRBV19 and TRBJ2-3, with TRBD1 as a possible D gene (5 bases). Per germline, CDR1 LNHDA and CDR2 SQIVND (reference sequence). This CDR3 is built from 14 residues. V was trimmed by 0 bases and J by 6 bases, leaving 10 bases between them. The CDR3 DNA follows: TGTGCCAGTAGTATAGATCCAGGGCCCGATACGCAGTATTTT. This encodes CASSIDPGPDTQYF.

A note on this clonotype: This may stem from a read error, because a much larger clone lies one nucleotide away. V gene TRBV5-4 combines with J gene TRBJ2-3, with TRBD2 as a possible D gene (6 bases). This CDR3 is 14 amino acids long. CDR1 is SGHNT and CDR2 is YYREEE in the germline V gene (reference sequence). In DNA, the CDR3 is TGTGCCAGCGGCTCTAGCGTCGGTACAGATGCGCAGTATTTT. Its protein is CASGSSVGTDAQYF. Full variable domain (remainder filled in from reference TRBV5-4 and TRBJ2-3): ETGVTQSPTHLIKTRGQQVTLRCSSQSGHNTVSWYQQALGQGPQFIFQYYREEENGRGNFPPRFSGLQFPNYSSELNVNALELDDSALYLCASGSSVGTDAQYFGPGTRLTVL.

On this clonotype itself: A much larger clonotype is one base distant, so this may be a read error. The genes are TRBV4-1 and TRBJ2-7; 8 bases are shared with TRBD1. The CDR3 loop spans 15 amino acids. V shed 0 bases, J shed 4 bases, and the junction held 5 bases outside the gene matches. Germline V gene lookup returns CDR1 MGHRA and CDR2 YSYEKL. This CDR3 is CASSQDLWDRYEQYF. The CDR3 nucleotides read TGCGCCAGCAGCCAAGATCTTTGGGACAGGTACGAGCAGTACTTC.

In its sample, this clonotype was seen many times. The J gene is TRBJ2-1, the V gene TRBV27; the D is unclear. The germline V gene has CDR1 MNHEY and CDR2 SMNVEV (reference sequence). The CDR3 length is 13 residues. Trimming removed 5 bases at V and 4 bases at J, with 9 bases between. The DNA of the CDR3 is TGTGCCAGCAGTCCCCCGAATTACAATGAGCAGTTCTTC. This sequence encodes CASSPPNYNEQFF.